This entry features one TCR beta chain sequence. Its antigen is as yet unknown. The sample is drawn from a study of response to subunit inactivated influenza vaccine. Study results and limitations: Each seasonal influenza vaccination recruits few new T cells, the authors suggested.

TCRdb used MiXCR to reprocess the RT-PCR reads, holding one entry per CDR3 protein. The sample has more than 700,000 distinct CDR3 sequences, around 21% seen once; the top ten hold roughly a tenth. CDR1 and CDR2 (germline): SGHVS, FNYEAQ. The length of the CDR3 is 12 residues. V lost 0 bases to trimming and J lost 13 bases, with 13 bases between them. This sequence joins TRBV7-6 and TRBJ2-7, with a possible D match to TRBD2 (5 bases). The sample consisted of PBMCs from blood, taken 5 to 6 days after vaccination. This receptor was taken from a man aged 45-60 years who received an inactivated influenza vaccine. The CDR3 coding sequence is TGTGCCAGCAGCTTAGCTGGCGGGTACGCCTACTTC. Its translation is CASSLAGGYAYF.